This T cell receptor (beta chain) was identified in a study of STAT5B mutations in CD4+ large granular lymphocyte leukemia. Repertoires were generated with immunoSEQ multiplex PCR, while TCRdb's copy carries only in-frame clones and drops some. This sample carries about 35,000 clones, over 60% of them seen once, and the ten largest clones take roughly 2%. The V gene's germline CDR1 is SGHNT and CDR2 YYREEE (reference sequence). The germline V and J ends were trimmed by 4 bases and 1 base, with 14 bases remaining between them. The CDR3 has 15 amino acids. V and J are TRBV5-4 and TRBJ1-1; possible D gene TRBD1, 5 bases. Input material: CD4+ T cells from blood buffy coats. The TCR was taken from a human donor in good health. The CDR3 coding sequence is TGTGCCAGCAGCCAAAATCAGGGACCGAACACTGAAGCTTTCTTT. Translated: CASSQNQGPNTEAFF.